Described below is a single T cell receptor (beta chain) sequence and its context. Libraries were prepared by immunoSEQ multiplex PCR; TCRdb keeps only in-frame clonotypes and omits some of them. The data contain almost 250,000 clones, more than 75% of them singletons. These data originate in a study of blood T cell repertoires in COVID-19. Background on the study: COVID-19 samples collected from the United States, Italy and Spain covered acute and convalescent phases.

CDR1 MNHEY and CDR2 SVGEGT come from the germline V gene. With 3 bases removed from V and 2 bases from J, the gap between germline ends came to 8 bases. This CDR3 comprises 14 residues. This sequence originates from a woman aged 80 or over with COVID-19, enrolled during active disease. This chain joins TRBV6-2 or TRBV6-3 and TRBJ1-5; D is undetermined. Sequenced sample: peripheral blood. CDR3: CASSYFEGNQPQHF. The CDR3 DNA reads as TGTGCCAGCAGTTATTTTGAGGGCAATCAGCCCCAGCATTTT.